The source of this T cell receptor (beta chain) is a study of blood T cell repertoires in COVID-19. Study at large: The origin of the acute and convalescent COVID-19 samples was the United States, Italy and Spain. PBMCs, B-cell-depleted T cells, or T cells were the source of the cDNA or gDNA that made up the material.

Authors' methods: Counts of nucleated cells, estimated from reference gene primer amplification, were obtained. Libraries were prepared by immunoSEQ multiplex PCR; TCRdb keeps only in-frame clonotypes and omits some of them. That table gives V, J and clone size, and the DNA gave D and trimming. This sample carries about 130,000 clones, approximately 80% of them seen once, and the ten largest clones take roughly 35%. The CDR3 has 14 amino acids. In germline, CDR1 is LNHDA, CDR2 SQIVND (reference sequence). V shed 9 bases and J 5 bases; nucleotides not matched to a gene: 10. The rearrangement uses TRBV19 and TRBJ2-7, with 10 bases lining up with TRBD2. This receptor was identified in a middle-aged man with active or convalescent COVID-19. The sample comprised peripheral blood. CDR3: CASRTGTSANEQYF. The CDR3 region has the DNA TGTGCCAGCCGAACCGGGACTAGCGCGAACGAGCAGTACTTC.